A selection of T cell receptor beta chains follows, all from one sample in a study of post-analysis software for immune sequencing data. TCRdb called the PCR reads again in MiXCR, with one record for every CDR3 protein. The sample contains 820,000 or so distinct CDR3 sequences, roughly 58% of which appear only once. Sequenced sample: blood. The source is a girl under 18 with multiple sclerosis. Both conserved end residues are part of each CDR3. D genes are given only for firm matches. Size values are once, few and many counts, or a class for expanded clones, and some rows have none.

TRBJ2-1 few NA TRBV5-1 TGCGCCAGCAGCTTGGGGGGACCTGCCAATGAGCAGTTCTTC CASSLGGPANEQFF
TRBJ1-2 NA TRBD1 TRBV12-3/TRBV12-4 TGTGCCAGCAGTTTTGACAGGGCTGATGGCTACACCTTC CASSFDRADGYTF
TRBJ2-1 NA TRBD1 TRBV5-5 TGTGCCAACGGCACAAAACCGGACAGGGCTGTTGGTGAGCAGTTCTTC CANGTKPDRAVGEQFF
TRBJ1-5 NA NA TRBV30 TGTGCCTGGAGGTACGATGGCAATCAGCCCCAGCATTTT CAWRYDGNQPQHF
TRBJ1-2 NA NA TRBV6-5 TGTGCCAGCAGTTCTCTGGCATTGGCCTATGGCTACACCTTC CASSSLALAYGYTF
TRBJ2-1 NA TRBD1 TRBV3-1 TGTGCCAGCAGCCAAGCCGGGACAGGGGAAAGGGATGAGCAGTTCTTC CASSQAGTGERDEQFF
TRBJ2-5 NA NA TRBV10-2 TGCGCCAGCAGTGAGTCTAGGCTCGGCGAGACCCAGTACTTC CASSESRLGETQYF
TRBJ2-4 NA NA TRBV15 TGTGCCACCAGCACCGGGTCTGGGGGCGCGCCCAAAAACATTCAGTACTTC CATSTGSGGAPKNIQYF
TRBJ1-1 few NA TRBV6-5 TGTGCCAGCAGTACCCGGGACGGAGCGAATGAAGCTTTCTTT CASSTRDGANEAFF
TRBJ2-5 NA TRBD1 TRBV5-1 TGCGCCAGCAGCTTGCAGGACAGGGTGGGAGAGACCCAGTACTTC CASSLQDRVGETQYF
TRBJ2-1 NA NA TRBV5-1 TGCGCCAGCAGCGGATTGGCCAATGAGCAGTTCTTC CASSGLANEQFF
TRBJ2-5 NA TRBD2 TRBV7-8 TGTGCCAGCAGCTTAGCCAGTAGCGGGAGTTTAGAGACCCAGTACTTC CASSLASSGSLETQYF
TRBJ2-5 NA TRBD2 TRBV15 TGTGCCACCAGCACATACAGACTAGCGAGAGGGGTGACCCAGTACTTC CATSTYRLARGVTQYF
TRBJ1-5 NA TRBD1 TRBV18 TGTGCCAGCTCACACCGGGACAGGGAATCGCCCCAGCATTTT CASSHRDRESPQHF
TRBJ1-2 few NA TRBV6-5 TGTGCCAGCAGTTACACCGGGCCCCAGGGGAGCTACACCTTC CASSYTGPQGSYTF
TRBJ1-1 NA TRBD1 TRBV12-3/TRBV12-4 TGTGCCAGCAGTCCGACCCGGACAGGGCAGAACACTGAAGCTTTCTTT CASSPTRTGQNTEAFF
TRBJ2-3 NA NA TRBV20-1 TGCAGTGCTAGAGATGGGCAGATAGATTCAGATACGCAGTATTTT CSARDGQIDSDTQYF
TRBJ2-4 many TRBD2 TRBV28 TGTGCCAGCAGTAAACGGACTAGCGATATTCAGTACTTC CASSKRTSDIQYF
TRBJ2-1 NA NA TRBV7-9 TGTGCCAGCAGCTTTGGCGGGACCCCCTACAATGAGCAGTTCTTC CASSFGGTPYNEQFF
TRBJ2-2 NA TRBD2 TRBV5-1 TGCGCCAGCAGCTTGGCATCTAGCGGGAGTTTTGGGGAGCTGTTTTTT CASSLASSGSFGELFF
TRBJ2-5 few NA TRBV12-3/TRBV12-4 TGTGCCAGCAGTCACACAGAGACCCAGTACTTC CASSHTETQYF
TRBJ2-4 NA NA TRBV10-2 TGCGCCAGCAGTGACCACCCGGACAGGGCGGGGGAGCAGTACTTC CASSDHPDRAGEQYF
TRBJ2-2 NA NA TRBV5-6 TGTGCCAGCAGCTTGGCCCGGGTCGTCAGAGATACCGGGGAGCTGTTTTTT CASSLARVVRDTGELFF
TRBJ1-5 NA NA TRBV4-1 TGCGCCAGCAGCCAAGCTTCACGCGGTAGCAATCAGCCCCAGCATTTT CASSQASRGSNQPQHF
TRBJ2-7 NA TRBD2 TRBV20-1 TGCAGTGCTGCCGGGACTAGCACCGTGCCCTACGAGCAGTACTTC CSAAGTSTVPYEQYF
TRBJ2-7 NA NA TRBV21-1 TGTGCCAGCAGGCGAGCAAGGGACAGGACCCTCTACGAGCAGTACTTC CASRRARDRTLYEQYF
TRBJ1-1 NA NA TRBV5-1 TGCGCCAGCAGGGTGAGGGCCGGGTTGAACACTGAAGCTTTCTTT CASRVRAGLNTEAFF
TRBJ2-7 NA NA TRBV25-1 TGTGCCAGCAGGAGGACGGAGTCCTACGAGCAGTACTTC CASRRTESYEQYF
TRBJ2-5 few NA TRBV5-1 TGCGCCAGCAGCTTGGCGTCCCTCATAGAGGAGCAGTACTTC CASSLASLIEEQYF